This T cell receptor beta chain stems from a study of neurological immune-mediated disorders. Across the study: The multiple sclerosis group of roughly 35 included around 30 relapsing-remitting and 3 secondary progressive patients.

Concerning this clonotype: At one of its ends the junction is not consistent with the germline gene, which may arise from a read error.

TCRdb reanalysed the 5' RACE reads using MiXCR and keeps one entry per CDR3 protein. This sample has 50,000 to 70,000 distinct CDR3 sequences, with about 4.9% found just once. Germline loops: CDR1 DFQATT, CDR2 SNEGSKA (reference sequence). The CDR3 spans 12 residues. This TCR came from a man aged 25 to 40 with multiple sclerosis. The chain uses TRBV20-1 and TRBJ1-2; D unclear. Source material: PBMCs. CDR3 sequence reads: CSARDRSGERFF. CDR3 nucleotide sequence: TGCAGTGCTAGAGATCGATCGGGTGAGCGCTTCTTC.